This TCR beta chain emerged from a study of blood T cell repertoires in COVID-19. The table came from immunoSEQ multiplex PCR; TCRdb's copy has only in-frame clones and leaves some out. This table holds 120,000 to 150,000 clones, around 81% found once. This clone showed up just a few times. CDR1 is LGHDT and CDR2 is YNNKEL in the germline V gene (reference sequence). The CDR3 sequence is 15 residues long. V lost 2 bases and J 3 bases, leaving 11 bases between the germline ends. Specimen: peripheral blood. V and J are TRBV3-1 (or the pseudogene TRBV3-2) and TRBJ1-5; possibly TRBD1 for D (6 bases). This TCR was recovered from a human donor in a cohort sampled during active COVID-19. The CDR3 DNA reads TGTGCCAGCAGCCAAATGACAGGTAACAATCAGCCCCAGCATTTT. It yields the protein CASSQMTGNNQPQHF.